Given below is one T cell receptor (beta chain) in context. The data stem from a study of blood T cell repertoires in COVID-19. As for the study in general: Samples came from the United States, Italy and Spain, spanning acute and convalescent COVID-19. PBMCs, B-cell-depleted T cells, or T cells provided the cDNA or gDNA that made up the material.

Germline lookup yields CDR1 LGHNA and CDR2 YNFKEQ. The length of the CDR3 is 15 residues. V dropped 0 bases and J dropped 7 bases, with 13 bases sitting between them. Profiled with immunoSEQ multiplex PCR; TCRdb holds only in-frame clones, not every one. Of around 120,000 clones listed, approximately 82% were seen once; the top ten hold about 9.9%. V gene TRBV4-2 combines with J gene TRBJ1-5; D possibly corresponds to TRBD1 (6 bases). The sample was peripheral blood. The sequence was obtained from a middle-aged man with active or convalescent COVID-19. CDR3 sequence reads: CASSQDLGAEQPQHF. CDR3 coding DNA: TGTGCCAGCAGCCAAGATCTGGGGGCGGAACAGCCCCAGCATTTT.